The 25 T cell receptor beta chains listed next were all sequenced from one sample in a study of cytomegalovirus exposure and HLA in healthy donors. TCRdb's table, derived via immunoSEQ multiplex PCR, lists solely in-frame clones and lacks some. The sample yields under 85,000 clones, approximately 94% seen once. The sample comprised PBMCs. The receptors derive from a woman aged 18 to 35 in good health and CMV-seropositive.

This clone was seen a single time. The chain uses TRBV11-3 and TRBJ1-1; D unclear. CDR1 and CDR2 from the germline V gene are SGHNT and YENEEA. Trimming left V 1 base short and J 11 bases short, with 20 bases between. The CDR3 consists of 15 residues. The CDR3 here is CASSLAHDSESGAFF. CDR3 DNA: TGTGCCAGCAGCTTAGCCCATGATTCTGAATCTGGCGCTTTCTTT.

This clone has more than one count but fewer than ten. This sequence joins TRBV5-4 and TRBJ1-6; D not resolved. CDR3 length equals 15 residues. CDR1 is SGHNT and CDR2 is YYREEE in the germline V gene (reference sequence). V lost 0 bases to trimming and J lost 7 bases, with 11 bases between them. The DNA of the CDR3 is TGTGCCAGCAGCTTGGAGCGGGGTAAGAATTCACCCCTCCACTTT. It specifies CASSLERGKNSPLHF.

A single count supports this clone. The genes are TRBV7-8 and TRBJ1-4; D remains ambiguous. The CDR3 is made up of 16 amino acids. In germline, CDR1 is SGHVS, CDR2 FQNEAQ. V was pared by 1 base and J by 3 bases, with 12 bases between. The CDR3 loop reads CASSLGGHLANEKLFF. The CDR3 DNA reads TGTGCCAGCAGCTTAGGAGGTCATTTGGCTAATGAAAAACTGTTTTTT.

V and J are TRBV15 and TRBJ2-4; TRBD1 matches 7 bases. The germline gives CDR1 LNHNV, CDR2 YYDKDF (reference sequence). J lost 4 bases, V lost 1 base, and 19 bases had no gene match. CDR3 length: 20 residues. DNA of the CDR3: TGTGCCACCAGCAGAGCCTATTCTGCCTCCTGGGACAGAGGAAAAAACATTCAGTACTTC. This gives the protein CATSRAYSASWDRGKNIQYF.

V and J are TRBV5-1 and TRBJ2-7; a weak D match, TRBD1 (6 bases). The germline V gene encodes CDR1 SGHRS and CDR2 YFSETQ. CDR3 size: 14 residues. Between the trimmed V and J ends, which lost 2 bases and 2 bases, there was a span of 11 bases. The CDR3, as DNA: TGCGCCAGCAGCTTCGGACAGCAGACCTACGAGCAGTACTTC. It translates to CASSFGQQTYEQYF.

V gene TRBV7-2 combines with J gene TRBJ2-1, with TRBD1 matching 7 bases. This CDR3 is built from 14 residues. V lost 0 bases and J lost 4; bases outside the gene matches: 0. Germline V lookup: CDR1 SGHTA, CDR2 FQGNSA. CDR3 amino acids: CASSLARGYNEQFF. As DNA, the CDR3 is TGTGCCAGCAGCTTAGCCAGGGGGTACAATGAGCAGTTCTTC.

V and J are TRBV25-1 and TRBJ2-2; D not resolved. Looked up from germline, CDR1 is MGHDK and CDR2 is SYGVNS. This CDR3 spans 13 amino acids. Trimming left V 6 bases short and J 3 bases short, with 8 bases between. CDR3 region: CASRSGYTGELFF. The CDR3 DNA sequence: TGTGCCAGCAGATCCGGGTACACCGGGGAGCTGTTTTTT.

This chain joins TRBV15 and TRBJ1-1; 9 bases match TRBD1. The CDR3 totals 14 residues. V shed 8 bases and J 0 bases; nucleotides not matched to a gene: 4. CDR1 is LNHNV and CDR2 is YYDKDF in the germline V gene (reference sequence). CDR3 protein: CATVHRGLNTEAFF. The CDR3 DNA reads TGTGCCACCGTACACAGGGGGCTGAACACTGAAGCTTTCTTT.

The chain has TRBV2 and TRBJ2-7, with TRBD2 matching 9 bases. CDR3 length: 14 amino acids. Looked up from germline, CDR1 is SNHLY and CDR2 is FYNNEI. J lost 5 bases, V lost 6 bases, and 8 bases had no gene match. The CDR3 DNA reads TGTGCCAGCAGCCGGGCTAGCGGGGCCGACGAGCAGTACTTC. This sequence encodes CASSRASGADEQYF.

CDR3 amino acids: CASRYLQGASNEQFF. For the CDR3, the DNA is TGTGCCAGCAGATACTTACAGGGGGCGTCTAATGAGCAGTTCTTC. This chain connects TRBV27 to TRBJ2-1, with 9 bases lining up with TRBD1. The germline V gene has CDR1 MNHEY and CDR2 SMNVEV (reference sequence). The CDR3 runs 15 residues. The ends lost 6 bases at V and 7 bases at J; junction bases unmatched: 10.

V usage is TRBV11-3 and J usage is TRBJ2-2, with TRBD1 matching 9 bases. The CDR3 is 15 amino acids. The V segment lost 5 bases and the J segment 7 bases; nucleotides outside the gene matches: 8. Germline V gene lookup returns CDR1 SGHNT and CDR2 YENEEA. As DNA, the CDR3 is TGTGCCAGCAGCCCGGGACAGGGAAGGGACGGGGAGCTGTTTTTT. Amino acid sequence: CASSPGQGRDGELFF.

This chain joins TRBV19 and TRBJ2-2, with D maybe TRBD1 (8 bases). Germline V gene data show CDR1 as LNHDA and CDR2 as SQIVND (reference sequence). The CDR3 has 14 amino acids. V lost 5 bases and J 7 bases, leaving 14 bases between the germline ends. CDR3 nucleotides: TGTGCCAGTAGTGTACAGGGGGGGGTCGGGGAGCTGTTTTTT. It encodes CASSVQGGVGELFF.

V usage is TRBV28 and J usage is TRBJ1-4; 9 bases agree with TRBD1. Germline V gene sequence: CDR1 MDHEN, CDR2 SYDVKM. The CDR3 has 15 residues. Trimming took 2 bases from V and 7 from J; bases not matched to a gene: 5. CDR3 residues: CASSLPGTGFEKLFF. CDR3 in DNA: TGTGCCAGCAGTTTACCAGGGACAGGGTTTGAAAAACTGTTTTTT.

This clone has only one observation. The chain uses TRBV28 and TRBJ1-1; 9 bases line up with TRBD1. Trimming removed 3 bases from V and 5 bases from J; junction bases left unmatched: 7. The germline V gene encodes CDR1 MDHEN and CDR2 SYDVKM. The CDR3 sequence is 15 residues long. The CDR3 DNA sequence: TGTGCCAGCAGTTTGGGACAGGGTGGGAGGACTGAAGCTTTCTTT. This sequence encodes CASSLGQGGRTEAFF.

This chain uses TRBV4-3 with TRBJ2-5, with no clear D. This CDR3 contains 14 residues. Germline V gene sequence: CDR1 LGHNA, CDR2 YSLEER. Trimming shortened V by 0 bases and J by 5 bases, and 10 bases separated the two germline ends. The CDR3 spells CASSQDQRRETQYF. DNA for the CDR3: TGCGCCAGCAGCCAAGACCAACGTCGGGAGACCCAGTACTTC.

The chain carries TRBV9 and TRBJ2-1; 10 bases agree with TRBD1. Germline V CDR1 and CDR2: SGDLS, YYNGEE. Trimming removed 0 bases from V and 10 bases from J; junction bases left unmatched: 10. This CDR3 has 16 amino acids. For the CDR3, the DNA is TGTGCCAGCAGCGTAGGAGGGCGACAGGGGGCAAGGGAGCAGTTCTTC. This translates into CASSVGGRQGAREQFF.

This chain uses TRBV9 with TRBJ2-1; tentative D call: TRBD2 (5 bases). V was cut by 3 bases and J by 5 bases, with 9 bases left in between. The CDR3 covers 13 residues. The germline CDR1 and CDR2 sequences are SGDLS and YYNGEE. The CDR3 sequence: CASSAGSHNEQFF. CDR3 sequence (DNA): TGTGCCAGCAGCGCGGGGAGCCACAATGAGCAGTTCTTC. Combining the CDR3 with reference TRBV9 and TRBJ2-1 gives the whole variable domain DSGVTQTPKHLITATGQRVTLRCSPRSGDLSVYWYQQSLDQGLQFLIQYYNGEERAKGNILERFSAQQFPDLHSELNLSSLELGDSALYFCASSAGSHNEQFFGPGTRLTVL.

V gene TRBV11-3 combines with J gene TRBJ2-4; 11 positions match TRBD2. The CDR3 runs 18 residues. CDR1 is SGHNT and CDR2 is YENEEA in the germline V gene. V shed 3 bases, J shed 0 bases, and the junction held 7 bases outside the gene matches. CDR3 sequence reads: CASSLGTSGPLAKNIQYF. The CDR3 DNA is TGTGCCAGCAGCTTGGGGACTAGCGGACCCCTAGCCAAAAACATTCAGTACTTC.

The chain couples TRBV28 to TRBJ2-5; perhaps TRBD2 as D (6 bases). V lost 2 bases and J lost 1, with 11 bases in between. Germline CDR1 and CDR2: MDHEN and SYDVKM. The CDR3 has 15 residues. Here the CDR3 reads CASSLVSGVQETQYF. The DNA of the CDR3 is TGTGCCAGCAGTTTAGTTAGCGGAGTCCAAGAGACCCAGTACTTC.

This chain connects TRBV6-5 to TRBJ1-1; TRBD1 agrees at 8 bases. Germline assignment: CDR1 MNHEY and CDR2 SVGAGI. The CDR3 contains 14 residues. Germline trimming cut 5 bases from V and 4 bases from J; bases unmatched to any gene: 6. CDR3: CASSKRTGTTEAFF. DNA for the CDR3: TGTGCCAGCAGTAAACGGACAGGGACCACTGAAGCTTTCTTT.

The chain combines TRBV7-6 with TRBJ2-7; D possibly corresponds to TRBD2 (7 bases). V was cut by 5 bases and J by 0 bases, with 20 bases left in between. Germline V gene lookup returns CDR1 SGHVS and CDR2 FNYEAQ. The CDR3 extends over 17 amino acids. CDR3 coding DNA: TGTGCCAGCAGCCCGCAGGGGCTAGCGGAGAGCTCCTACGAGCAGTACTTC. Its protein product is CASSPQGLAESSYEQYF.

The chain links TRBV11-2 to TRBJ1-2; the D is unclear. The CDR3 sequence is 15 residues long. Germline V CDR1 and CDR2: SGHAT, FQNNGV. V lost 2 bases, J lost 1 base, and 11 bases lay in between. Here the CDR3 DNA reads TGTGCCAGCAGCTTAAGCGGGGAGAGTAACTATGGCTACACCTTC. Translated: CASSLSGESNYGYTF.

The chain couples TRBV13 to TRBJ2-7; 8 nucleotides align to TRBD1. The CDR3 spans 15 residues. Germline CDR1 and CDR2: PRHDT and FYEKMQ (reference sequence). V gave up 5 bases and J gave up 6 bases; unmatched junction bases: 12. The CDR3 DNA follows: TGTGCCAGCAGCCCCCCGGGTCAGGGGGCGGGCGAGCAGTACTTC. As protein: CASSPPGQGAGEQYF. Together with reference TRBV13 and TRBJ2-7, the CDR3 gives the full variable domain: AAGVIQSPRHLIKEKRETATLKCYPIPRHDTVYWYQQGPGQDPQFLISFYEKMQSDKGSIPDRFSAQQFSDYHSELNMSSLELGDSALYFCASSPPGQGAGEQYFGPGTRLTVT.

The chain carries TRBV5-1 and TRBJ1-4, with D possibly being TRBD1 (5 bases). The germline gives CDR1 SGHRS, CDR2 YFSETQ. The germline V and J ends were trimmed by 0 bases and 7 bases, with 13 bases remaining between them. The CDR3 covers 15 residues. The CDR3 DNA reads TGCGCCAGCAGCTTGGAACCCGGGGGTAGTGAAAAACTGTTTTTT. This sequence encodes CASSLEPGGSEKLFF.

The sample holds one count of this clone. This CDR3 reads CASSPGGLTDTQYF. The CDR3 DNA is TGTGCCAGCAGCCCTGGAGGGCTTACAGATACGCAGTATTTT. The V gene is TRBV7-3, the J gene TRBJ2-3; a possible D gene is TRBD2 (6 bases). Trimming stripped 5 bases from V and 3 bases from J, with 12 bases between. The germline gives CDR1 SGHTA, CDR2 FQGTGA. This CDR3 has 14 residues.